This T cell receptor (beta chain) was retrieved from a study of technical replicates of blood from a few donors. Repertoires were generated with immunoSEQ multiplex PCR, while TCRdb's copy carries only in-frame clones and drops some. The sample yields about 86,000 clones, nearly 96% seen once. CDR1 and CDR2 from the germline V gene are PRHDT and FYEKMQ (reference sequence). V was pared by 1 base and J by 5 bases, with 6 bases of the junction left unmatched. CDR3 length equals 16 residues. Material: T cells isolated from PBMCs. V usage is TRBV13 and J usage is TRBJ2-3, with 10 positions matching TRBD2. The receptor's source is a human donor in good health. The CDR3 sequence is CASSLDTSGIVDTQYF. CDR3 nucleotide sequence: TGTGCCAGCAGCTTAGATACTAGCGGGATCGTAGATACGCAGTATTTT.